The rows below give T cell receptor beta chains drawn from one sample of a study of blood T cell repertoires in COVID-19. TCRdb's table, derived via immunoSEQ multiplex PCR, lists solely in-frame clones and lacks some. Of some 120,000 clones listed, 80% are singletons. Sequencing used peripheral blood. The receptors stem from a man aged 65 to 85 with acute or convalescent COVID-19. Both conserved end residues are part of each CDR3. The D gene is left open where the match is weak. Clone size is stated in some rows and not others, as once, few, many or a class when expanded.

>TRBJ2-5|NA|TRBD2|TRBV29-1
CSVVLAGELLQETQYF
TGCAGCGTAGTCCTAGCGGGGGAGCTTCTCCAAGAGACCCAGTACTTC
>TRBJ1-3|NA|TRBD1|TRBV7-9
CASSNRQGLSGNTIYF
TGTGCCAGCAGCAACAGACAGGGACTCTCTGGAAACACCATATATTTT
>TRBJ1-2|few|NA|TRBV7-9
CASSLVHRDGYTF
TGTGCCAGCAGCTTAGTCCACAGGGACGGCTACACCTTC
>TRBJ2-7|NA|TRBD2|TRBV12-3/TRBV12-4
CASSRTSSWEQYF
TGTGCCAGCAGTCGGACTAGCTCATGGGAGCAGTACTTC
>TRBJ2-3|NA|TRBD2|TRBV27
CASRTGLAGQWDTQYF
TGTGCCAGCAGAACGGGACTAGCGGGGCAATGGGATACGCAGTATTTT
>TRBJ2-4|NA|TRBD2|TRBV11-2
CASSISGGELAKNIQYF
TGTGCCAGCAGTATAAGCGGGGGAGAGCTAGCCAAAAACATTCAGTACTTC
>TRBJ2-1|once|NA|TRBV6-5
CASSYRTVNNEQFF
TGTGCCAGCAGTTACAGAACAGTAAACAATGAGCAGTTCTTC
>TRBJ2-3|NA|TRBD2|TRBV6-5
CASSRAGGRDTQYF
TGTGCCAGCAGCCGTGCGGGAGGGCGAGATACGCAGTATTTT
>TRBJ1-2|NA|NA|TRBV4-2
CASSQDWGDGGYTF
TGTGCCAGCAGCCAAGATTGGGGGGATGGGGGCTACACCTTC
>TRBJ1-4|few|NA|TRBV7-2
CASSFLGSREEKLFF
TGTGCCAGCAGCTTTTTGGGGTCGAGGGAGGAAAAACTGTTTTTT
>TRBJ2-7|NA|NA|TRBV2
CASSAATYEQYF
TGTGCCAGCAGTGCAGCCACCTACGAGCAGTACTTC
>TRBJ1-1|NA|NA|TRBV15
CATSRLFKGQNTEAFF
TGTGCCACCAGCAGGCTCTTTAAGGGACAGAACACTGAAGCTTTCTTT
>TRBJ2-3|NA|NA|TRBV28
CASSFRLGTQYF
TGTGCCAGCAGTTTCCGGCTAGGCACGCAGTATTTT
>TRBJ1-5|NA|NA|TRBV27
CASSSRVGYQPQHF
TGTGCCAGCAGCAGCAGGGTGGGGTATCAGCCCCAGCATTTT
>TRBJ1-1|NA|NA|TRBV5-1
CASRSTRNTEAFF
TGCGCCAGCAGATCCACTCGGAACACTGAAGCTTTCTTT
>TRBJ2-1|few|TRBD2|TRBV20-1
CSASQYSGGSNNEQFF
TGCAGTGCCAGTCAATATAGCGGGGGAAGTAACAATGAGCAGTTCTTC
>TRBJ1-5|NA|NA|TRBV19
CASSIFAGLSNQPQHF
TGTGCCAGTAGTATTTTTGCAGGGCTGAGCAATCAGCCCCAGCATTTT